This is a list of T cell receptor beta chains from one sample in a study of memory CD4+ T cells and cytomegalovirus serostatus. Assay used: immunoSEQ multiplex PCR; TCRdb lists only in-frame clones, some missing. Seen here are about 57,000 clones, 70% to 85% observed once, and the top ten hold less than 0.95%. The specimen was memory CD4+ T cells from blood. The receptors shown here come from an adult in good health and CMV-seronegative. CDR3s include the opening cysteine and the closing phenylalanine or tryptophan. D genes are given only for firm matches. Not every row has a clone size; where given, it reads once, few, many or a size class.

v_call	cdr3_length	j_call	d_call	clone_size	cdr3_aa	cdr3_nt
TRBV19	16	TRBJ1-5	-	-	CASSIDHGRVEQPQHF	TGTGCCAGTAGTATAGATCATGGGAGGGTTGAGCAGCCCCAGCATTTT
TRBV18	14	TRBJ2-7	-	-	CASSNRVSRDEQYF	TGTGCCAGCTCCAACCGGGTGTCTCGGGACGAGCAGTACTTC
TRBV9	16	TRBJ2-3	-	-	CASSVGDGKSTDTQYF	TGTGCCAGCAGCGTAGGGGACGGGAAAAGCACAGATACGCAGTATTTT
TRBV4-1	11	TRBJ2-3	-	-	CASSQADTQYF	TGCGCCAGCAGCCAAGCAGATACGCAGTATTTT
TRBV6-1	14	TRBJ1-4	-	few	CASSGFATNEKLFF	TGTGCCAGCTCGGGGTTTGCAACTAATGAAAAACTGTTTTTT
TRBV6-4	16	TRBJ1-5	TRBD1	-	CASNYRDRPLNQPQHF	TGTGCCAGCAATTACCGGGACAGGCCGCTCAATCAGCCCCAGCATTTT
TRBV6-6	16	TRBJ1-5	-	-	CASSYAPGTSNQPQHF	TGTGCCAGCAGTTACGCTCCAGGTACTAGCAATCAGCCCCAGCATTTT
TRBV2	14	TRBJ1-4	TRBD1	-	CASSEDRGNEKLFF	TGTGCCAGCAGTGAGGACAGGGGAAACGAAAAACTGTTTTTT
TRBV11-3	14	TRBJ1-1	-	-	CASSSGAGGTEAFF	TGTGCCAGCAGCTCCGGGGCCGGTGGCACTGAAGCTTTCTTT
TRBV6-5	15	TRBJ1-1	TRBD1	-	CASSSQGAEFTEAFF	TGTGCCAGCAGTTCACAGGGGGCAGAGTTTACTGAAGCTTTCTTT
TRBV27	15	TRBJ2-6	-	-	CASSSPSSGANVLTF	TGTGCCAGCAGCAGCCCCTCTTCTGGGGCCAACGTCCTGACTTTC
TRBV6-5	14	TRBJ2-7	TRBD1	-	CASKGTGMSYEQYF	TGTGCCAGCAAAGGGACAGGGATGTCCTACGAGCAGTACTTC
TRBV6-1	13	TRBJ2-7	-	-	CASRKGVLYEQYF	TGTGCCAGCAGAAAGGGGGTATTGTACGAGCAGTACTTC
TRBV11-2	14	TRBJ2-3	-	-	CASSLDKGGDTQYF	TGTGCCAGCAGCTTAGATAAGGGTGGGGATACGCAGTATTTT
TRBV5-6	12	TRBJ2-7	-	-	CASLKGGYEQYF	TGTGCCAGCCTCAAAGGGGGATACGAGCAGTACTTC
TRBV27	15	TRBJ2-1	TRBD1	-	CASSLGQGFHNEQFF	TGTGCCAGCAGTTTGGGACAGGGGTTCCACAATGAGCAGTTCTTC
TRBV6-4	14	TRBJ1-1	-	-	CASSDSSFGTEAFF	TGTGCCAGCAGTGACTCGAGTTTCGGAACTGAAGCTTTCTTT
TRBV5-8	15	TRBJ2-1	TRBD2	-	CASSSLGAGGYEQFF	TGTGCCAGCAGCTCCCTTGGGGCGGGGGGATATGAGCAGTTCTTC
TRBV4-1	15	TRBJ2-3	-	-	CASSQGGRSTDTQYF	TGCGCCAGCAGCCAAGGGGGAAGATCCACAGATACGCAGTATTTT
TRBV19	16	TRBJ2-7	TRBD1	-	CASSIGGGTGSFEQYF	TGTGCCAGTAGTATAGGAGGGGGGACAGGATCTTTCGAGCAGTACTTC
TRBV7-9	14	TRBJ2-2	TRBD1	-	CARGTVENTGELFF	TGTGCCCGAGGGACAGTGGAGAACACCGGGGAGCTGTTTTTT
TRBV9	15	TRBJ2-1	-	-	CASSVELGRGNEQFF	TGTGCCAGCAGCGTAGAACTAGGTAGGGGCAATGAGCAGTTCTTC
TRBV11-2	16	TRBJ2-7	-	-	CASSPVNWRGTYEQYF	TGTGCCAGCAGCCCCGTTAATTGGAGGGGTACCTACGAGCAGTACTTC
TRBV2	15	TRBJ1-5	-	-	CASSEVYLSNQPQHF	TGTGCCAGCAGTGAAGTATATCTTAGCAATCAGCCCCAGCATTTT
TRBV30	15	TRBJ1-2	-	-	CAWSAPHGANYGYTF	TGTGCCTGGAGTGCCCCTCACGGGGCTAACTATGGCTACACCTTC
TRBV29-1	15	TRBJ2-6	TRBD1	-	CSVDAGGSGANVLTF	TGCAGCGTTGATGCAGGGGGCTCTGGGGCCAACGTCCTGACTTTC
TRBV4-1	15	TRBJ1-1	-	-	CASSQEGAMNTEAFF	TGCGCCAGCAGCCAAGAAGGGGCGATGAACACTGAAGCTTTCTTT
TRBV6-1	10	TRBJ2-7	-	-	CASSNYEQYF	TGTGCCAGCAGCAACTACGAGCAGTACTTC